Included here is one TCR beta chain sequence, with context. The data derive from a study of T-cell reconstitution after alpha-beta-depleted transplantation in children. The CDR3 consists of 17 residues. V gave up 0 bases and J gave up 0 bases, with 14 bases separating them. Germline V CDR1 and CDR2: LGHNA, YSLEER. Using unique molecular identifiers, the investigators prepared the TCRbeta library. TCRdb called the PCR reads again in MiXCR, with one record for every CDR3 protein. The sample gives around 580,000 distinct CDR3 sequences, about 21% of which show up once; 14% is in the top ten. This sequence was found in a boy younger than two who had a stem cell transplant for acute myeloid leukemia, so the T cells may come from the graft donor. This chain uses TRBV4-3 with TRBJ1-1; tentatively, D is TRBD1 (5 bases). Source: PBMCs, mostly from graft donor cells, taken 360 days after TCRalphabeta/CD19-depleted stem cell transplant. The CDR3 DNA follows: TGCGCCAGCAGCCAAGATCAGCAATGGGGCATGAACACTGAAGCTTTCTTT. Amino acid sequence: CASSQDQQWGMNTEAFF.